The sequence of this T cell receptor beta chain was determined in a study of shared clonotypes between healthy human individuals. Germline loops: CDR1 MNHEY, CDR2 SMNVEV (reference sequence). The CDR3 is 17 amino acids. Trimming removed 4 bases from V and 2 bases from J; junction bases left unmatched: 7. The table came from immunoSEQ multiplex PCR; TCRdb's copy has only in-frame clones and leaves some out. In the table there are over 2 million clones, around 92% of which are singletons. The sequencing sample was made of naive CD4+ T cells from PBMCs. Subset reported: CD45RA+ positively selected. The receptor's source is a man younger than 30 in good health. Some clones in this sample may be carry-over from other donors' samples. The V gene is TRBV27, the J gene TRBJ2-6; 8 positions match TRBD1. Written as DNA, the CDR3 is TGTGCCAGCAGTTACGGACAGGGCAAGCCTGGGGCCAACGTCCTGACTTTC. Residues: CASSYGQGKPGANVLTF.